These 15 T cell receptor beta chains came from one sample sequenced in a study of T cell responses to AZD1222 COVID-19 vaccine (dated by TCRdb to the early 2020s). Libraries were prepared through the immunoSEQ multiplex PCR assay. TCRdb provides this immuneACCESS table in a form limited to in-frame rearrangements. Some clones are lacking; in checked studies, under half of them reflect an unresolved V gene, and why the rest are absent is not known. In this sample the table shows more than 95,000 clones, about 86% of which occur a single time. Under 20% of the sample lies in the top ten. Per the publication, the time point label means: about 28 days (+/-7) after the second vaccine dose. Sequenced material: peripheral blood, taken 28 days after the second AZD1222 dose. The receptors were gathered from an adult who received the AZD1222 COVID-19 vaccine.

V and J are TRBV9 and TRBJ2-5; D tentatively reads TRBD1 or TRBD2 (5 bases each). V dropped 4 bases and J dropped 3 bases, with 16 bases sitting between them. The germline V gene encodes CDR1 SGDLS and CDR2 YYNGEE. The CDR3 extends over 15 amino acids. Here the CDR3 reads CASSPGTLSEETQYF. For the CDR3, the DNA is TGTGCCAGCAGCCCCGGGACCTTAAGCGAAGAGACCCAGTACTTC.

On this clone: Other DNA sequences of this sample code for an identical CDR3. The V and J genes are TRBV11-2 and TRBJ2-5, with a tentative D call TRBD2 (6 bases). Trimming stripped 3 bases from V and 3 bases from J, with 8 bases between. CDR3 size: 13 residues. The germline V gene has CDR1 SGHAT and CDR2 FQNNGV. CDR3 residues: CASSFGGEETQYF. CDR3 bases: TGTGCCAGCAGCTTCGGCGGGGAAGAGACCCAGTACTTC.

The chain has TRBV27 and TRBJ2-1; D perhaps matches TRBD2 (6 bases). This CDR3 is 16 amino acids long. Trimming pared 5 bases from V and 4 bases from J, leaving 18 bases between. Germline CDR1 and CDR2: MNHEY and SMNVEV (reference sequence). CDR3 amino acids: CASSHGSAAGYNEQFF. In DNA, the CDR3 is TGTGCCAGCAGTCACGGTTCTGCGGCGGGGTACAATGAGCAGTTCTTC.

The rearrangement uses TRBV5-6 and TRBJ1-6; D not certain. Germline loops: CDR1 SGHDT, CDR2 YYEEEE. The CDR3 contains 15 residues. V was trimmed by 0 bases and J by 6 bases, leaving 10 bases between them. In DNA, the CDR3 is TGTGCCAGCAGCTTGGGTCATGGCCCTAATTCACCCCTCCACTTT. Amino acids: CASSLGHGPNSPLHF.

The chain recombines TRBV5-6 with TRBJ2-7; a weak D match, TRBD1 (7 bases). The CDR3 spans 14 residues. V was trimmed by 2 bases and J by 6 bases, leaving 15 bases between them. Germline loops: CDR1 SGHDT, CDR2 YYEEEE. CDR3: CASSFEQGGSEQYF. The CDR3 region has the DNA TGTGCCAGCAGCTTTGAGCAGGGGGGTTCCGAGCAGTACTTC.

V and J are TRBV30 and TRBJ1-5, with TRBD1 matching over 9 bases. V dropped 2 bases and J dropped 4; count of bases not matched to a gene: 9. The germline V gene has CDR1 GTSNPN and CDR2 SVGIG (reference sequence). CDR3 size: 16 residues. This CDR3 reads CAWSLKPGQGNQPQHF. In DNA, the CDR3 is TGTGCCTGGAGTCTCAAACCGGGACAGGGAAATCAGCCCCAGCATTTT.

The chain links TRBV4-3 to TRBJ2-3, with 13 bases fitting TRBD2. Losses at the gene ends were 4 bases for V and 7 bases for J; bases not matched to a gene: 5. Germline V gene lookup returns CDR1 LGHNA and CDR2 YSLEER. The CDR3 is 15 amino acids. The CDR3 protein is CASSPLAGGQYTQYF. The DNA of the CDR3 is TGCGCCAGCAGCCCACTAGCGGGGGGGCAATATACGCAGTATTTT.

This chain joins TRBV19 and TRBJ2-1, with a weak D call TRBD2 (6 bases). V was clipped by 3 bases and J by 0 bases, with 15 bases between them. This CDR3 is built from 17 residues. Germline CDR1 LNHDA, CDR2 SQIVND (reference sequence). CDR3 nucleotides: TGTGCCAGTAGTATGGATCACGGGGGATACTCCTACAATGAGCAGTTCTTC. As protein: CASSMDHGGYSYNEQFF.

V and J are TRBV28 and TRBJ1-2; 9 bases agree with TRBD1. V shed 6 bases and J 8 bases; nucleotides not matched to a gene: 16. Germline lookup yields CDR1 MDHEN and CDR2 SYDVKM. The CDR3 length is 16 residues. The chain's CDR3 is CASSRPPGQGIVGYTF. The CDR3 nucleotides read TGTGCCAGCAGCCGACCCCCGGGACAGGGAATTGTGGGCTACACCTTC.

The chain recombines TRBV18 with TRBJ2-1; D may be TRBD2 (6 bases). Trimming took 4 bases from V and 2 from J, leaving 12 bases between them. Germline CDR1 and CDR2: KGHSH and LQKENI. This CDR3 has 15 residues. This CDR3 reads CASSLEEGPYNEQFF. CDR3 DNA: TGTGCCAGCTCACTAGAGGAGGGCCCCTACAATGAGCAGTTCTTC.

This chain connects TRBV7-2 to TRBJ1-2, with 7 bases aligning to TRBD1. V lost 4 bases to trimming and J lost 8 bases; unmatched junction nucleotides: 10. CDR3 length equals 14 residues. CDR1 and CDR2 (germline): SGHTA, FQGNSA. CDR3 in DNA: TGTGCCAGCAGCTCCGGGGGGACAGCTAAGGGCTACACCTTC. It codes for CASSSGGTAKGYTF. The whole variable domain, remainder taken from reference TRBV7-2 and TRBJ1-2, is GAGVSQSPSNKVTEKGKDVELRCDPISGHTALYWYRQSLGQGLEFLIYFQGNSAPDKSGLPSDRFSAERTGGSVSTLTIQRTQQEDSAVYLCASSSGGTAKGYTFGSGTRLTVV.

V and J are TRBV5-1 and TRBJ1-1, with D possibly matching TRBD1 (6 bases). The germline gives CDR1 SGHRS, CDR2 YFSETQ. The CDR3 is 13 amino acids. V shed 6 bases and J shed 1 base, with 10 bases lying between them. The CDR3 loop reads CASNDRSNTEAFF. The CDR3 coding sequence is TGCGCCAGCAACGACAGGTCGAACACTGAAGCTTTCTTT.

This chain connects TRBV2 to TRBJ1-5; unclear D gene. The CDR3 length is 13 residues. Germline V gives CDR1 SNHLY, CDR2 FYNNEI. Trimming took 5 bases from V and 2 from J, leaving 7 bases between them. The CDR3 nucleotides read TGTGCCAGCAGTTACAAGGGCAATCAGCCCCAGCATTTT. Translated, it gives CASSYKGNQPQHF.

The V and J genes are TRBV29-1 and TRBJ1-3; a weak D match, TRBD1 (6 bases). The CDR3 spans 15 residues. Germline CDR1 and CDR2: SQVTM and ANQGSEA. Between the trimmed V and J ends, which lost 4 bases and 0 bases, there was a span of 13 bases. The CDR3 here is CSVAPGTNSGNTIYF. Here the CDR3 DNA reads TGCAGCGTTGCCCCCGGGACAAACTCTGGAAACACCATATATTTT. Full variable domain (remainder filled in from reference TRBV29-1 and TRBJ1-3): SAVISQKPSRDICQRGTSLTIQCQVDSQVTMMFWYRQQPGQSLTLIATANQGSEATYESGFVIDKFPISRPNLTFSTLTVSNMSPEDSSIYLCSVAPGTNSGNTIYFGEGSWLTVV.

As concerns this clone: This may come from a read error, since a much larger clone is one base off. Other nucleotide sequences from this sample produce the same CDR3. The V call is TRBV7-9, the J call TRBJ2-7, with D perhaps TRBD1 (7 bases). From germline, CDR1 is SEHNR and CDR2 FQNEAQ (reference sequence). The CDR3 consists of 13 residues. In DNA form, the CDR3 reads TGTGCCACCGAAACAGGGGACTCCTACGAGCAGTACTTT. Residues: CATETGDSYEQYF. The variable domain in full, completed from reference TRBV7-9 and TRBJ2-7, reads DTGVSQNPRHKITKRGQNVTFRCDPISEHNRLYWYRQTLGQGPEFLTYFQNEAQLEKSRLLSDRFSAERPKGSFSTLEIQRTEQGDSAMYLCATETGDSYEQYFGPGTRLTVT.